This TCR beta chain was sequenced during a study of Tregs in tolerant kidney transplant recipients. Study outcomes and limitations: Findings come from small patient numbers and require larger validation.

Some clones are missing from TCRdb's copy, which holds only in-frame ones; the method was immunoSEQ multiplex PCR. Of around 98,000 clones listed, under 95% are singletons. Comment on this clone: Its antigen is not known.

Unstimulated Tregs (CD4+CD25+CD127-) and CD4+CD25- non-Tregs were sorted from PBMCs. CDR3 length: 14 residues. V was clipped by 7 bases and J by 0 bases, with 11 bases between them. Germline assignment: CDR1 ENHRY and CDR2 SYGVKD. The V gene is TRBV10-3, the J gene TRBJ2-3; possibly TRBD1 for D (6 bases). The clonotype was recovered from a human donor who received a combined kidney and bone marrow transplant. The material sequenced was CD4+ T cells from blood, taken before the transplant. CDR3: CAITPQGSTDTQYF. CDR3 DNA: TGTGCCATCACTCCACAGGGTAGCACAGATACGCAGTATTTT.